A selection of T cell receptor beta chains follows, all from one sample in a study of regulatory T cells in long-lasting Graves disease. TCRdb re-called the multiplex PCR reads through MiXCR, storing one row per CDR3 protein. The profile shows under 500,000 distinct CDR3 sequences, around 20% of them singletons. This specimen consisted of peripheral blood mononuclear cells (PBMCs), obtained when the disease was refractory, from a patient treated with antithyroid drugs. Source of these receptors: a female donor with Graves disease. The CDR3 runs from the conserved cysteine through the conserved F or W. The D gene is left open where the match is weak. The size entry is marked missing in some rows and otherwise reads once, few, many or a size class.

d_call clone_size j_call v_call cdr3_nt cdr3_aa
. . TRBJ2-6 TRBV6-1 TGTGCCAGCAGACTCATTGGGGACACTCTTCGTACTGGGGCCAACGTCCTGACTTTC CASRLIGDTLRTGANVLTF
TRBD1 . TRBJ2-7 TRBV7-6 TGTGCCAGCAGCTTAGTGGTCGAGGGGGCCAACGAGCAGTACTTC CASSLVVEGANEQYF
. few TRBJ2-2 TRBV20-1 TGCAGTGCTAGAGCGCCGGGGACGGAGCTGTTTTTT CSARAPGTELFF
TRBD1 many TRBJ1-5 TRBV28 TGTGCCAGCAGTGCAAGGACAGGTAATCAGCCCCAGCATTTT CASSARTGNQPQHF
. many TRBJ2-7 TRBV6-1 TGTGCCAGCAGCTGGGGTGGGCTCGAGCAGTACTTC CASSWGGLEQYF
TRBD2 many TRBJ2-2 TRBV7-3 TGTGCCAGCAGCTTAACGCTCAGCGGGAGCCGGGAGCTGTTTTTT CASSLTLSGSRELFF
. many TRBJ1-2 TRBV28 TGTGCCAGCAGCCTCCCAGGGGCGGGGCGGGATGGCTACACCTTC CASSLPGAGRDGYTF
TRBD1 many TRBJ2-4 TRBV7-9 TGTGCCAGCAGCTTTCCCACAGGGGATGGAAAAGACATTCAGTACTTC CASSFPTGDGKDIQYF
. many TRBJ1-6 TRBV29-1 TGCAGCGTCAAGCTTTGGGCCAATTCACCCCTCCACTTT CSVKLWANSPLHF
TRBD2 few TRBJ2-1 TRBV28 TGTGCCAGCAGTTTATCCCTGGATAGCGGGAGTGATGAGCAGTTCTTC CASSLSLDSGSDEQFF
TRBD1 many TRBJ1-1 TRBV6-1 TGTGCCAGCATTCGGACAGGGGAAATGAACACTGAAGCTTTCTTT CASIRTGEMNTEAFF
. . TRBJ2-5 TRBV10-3 TGTGCCATCAGTGAGGCTGCGGGATACCAAGAGACCCAGTACTTC CAISEAAGYQETQYF
. . TRBJ1-6 TRBV9 TGTGCCAGCAGCGTAGCTTGGACACCTCTCGATTCACCCCTCCACTTT CASSVAWTPLDSPLHF
TRBD1 . TRBJ2-7 TRBV14 TGTGCCAGCAGCCAAGATGAGGCAGGGGGCTCCTACGAGCAGTACTTC CASSQDEAGGSYEQYF
. . TRBJ1-1 TRBV7-9 TGTGCCAGCAGCGTAGTGGGCAGGGTGAACACTGAAGCTTTCTTT CASSVVGRVNTEAFF
. . TRBJ2-1 TRBV19 TGTGCCAGTAGTATAGATCTCGCGTTTGAAGGGGAGCAGTTCTTC CASSIDLAFEGEQFF
TRBD2 many TRBJ2-5 TRBV20-1 TGCAGTGCTCCGTTGGGACTAGCGGCATGGGGGGAGACCCAGTACTTC CSAPLGLAAWGETQYF
. many TRBJ2-7 TRBV7-8 TGTGCCAGCAGCTTACGCCCCGAGGCGGACGCCTACGAGCAGTACTTC CASSLRPEADAYEQYF
. many TRBJ2-2 TRBV12-3/TRBV12-4 TGTGCCAGCAGTTTCGAGGGGCTCGGGGCCGGGGAGCTGTTTTTT CASSFEGLGAGELFF
. . TRBJ2-5 TRBV6-2/TRBV6-3 TGTGCCAGCGGTGGCACAGATCAAGAGACCCAGTACTTC CASGGTDQETQYF
TRBD1 many TRBJ2-7 TRBV20-1 TGCAGTGCTAGAGCACAGGGGGGCGAGCAGTACTTC CSARAQGGEQYF
. many TRBJ1-4 TRBV28 TGTGCCAGCAATTCCGTGATTTATGAAAAACTGTTTTTT CASNSVIYEKLFF
. many TRBJ1-1 TRBV28 TGTGCCAGCAGTTTCGTCTTCAACACTGAAGCTTTCTTT CASSFVFNTEAFF